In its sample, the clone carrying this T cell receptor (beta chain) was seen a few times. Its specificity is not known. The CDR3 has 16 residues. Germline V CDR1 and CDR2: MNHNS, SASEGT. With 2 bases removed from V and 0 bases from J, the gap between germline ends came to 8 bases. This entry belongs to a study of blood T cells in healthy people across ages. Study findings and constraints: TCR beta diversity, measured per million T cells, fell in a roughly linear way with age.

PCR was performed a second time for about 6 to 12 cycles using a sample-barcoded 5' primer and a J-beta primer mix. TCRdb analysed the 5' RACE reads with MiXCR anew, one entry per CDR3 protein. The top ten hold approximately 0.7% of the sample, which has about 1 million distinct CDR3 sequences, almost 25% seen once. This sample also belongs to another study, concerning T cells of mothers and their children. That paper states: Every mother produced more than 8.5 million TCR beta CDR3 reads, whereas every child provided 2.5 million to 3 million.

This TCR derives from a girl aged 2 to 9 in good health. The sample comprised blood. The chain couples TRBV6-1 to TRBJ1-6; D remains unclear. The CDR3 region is CASSEIRSSYNSPLHF. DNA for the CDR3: TGTGCCAGCAGTGAAATCCGAAGCTCCTATAATTCACCCCTCCACTTT.